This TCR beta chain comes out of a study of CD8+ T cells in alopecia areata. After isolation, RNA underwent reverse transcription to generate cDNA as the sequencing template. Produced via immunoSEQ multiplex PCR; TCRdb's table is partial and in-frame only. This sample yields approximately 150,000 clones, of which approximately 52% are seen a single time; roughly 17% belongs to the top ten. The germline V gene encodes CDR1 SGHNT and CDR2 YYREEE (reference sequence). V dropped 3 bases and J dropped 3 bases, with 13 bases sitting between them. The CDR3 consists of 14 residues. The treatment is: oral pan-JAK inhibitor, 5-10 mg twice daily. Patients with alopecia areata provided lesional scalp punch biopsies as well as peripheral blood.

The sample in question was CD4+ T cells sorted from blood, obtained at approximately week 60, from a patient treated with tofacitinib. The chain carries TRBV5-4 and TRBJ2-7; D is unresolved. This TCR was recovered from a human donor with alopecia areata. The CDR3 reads CASSSPGRNYEQYF. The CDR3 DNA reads TGTGCCAGCAGCTCCCCCGGGCGAAACTACGAGCAGTACTTC.